These 2 T cell receptor beta chains were sequenced from one sample in a study of OX40 agonist ivuxolimab in advanced cancers. Some clones are missing from TCRdb's copy, which holds only in-frame ones; the method was immunoSEQ multiplex PCR. The sample has 50,000 to 60,000 clones; about 90% are singletons. This sample comprised CD4+ or CD8+ T cells sorted from blood, obtained in a trial of the OX40 agonist ivuxolimab. These receptors were taken from an adult with an advanced solid tumor such as melanoma, head and neck, liver or kidney cancer.

The genes are TRBV7-8 and TRBJ1-1, with D tentatively TRBD1 (5 bases). Trimming pared 1 base from V and 1 base from J, leaving 13 bases between. Looked up from germline, CDR1 is SGHVS and CDR2 is FQNEAQ. The CDR3 spans 16 residues. The CDR3 DNA sequence: TGTGCCAGCAGCTTAGGTCCGGGGCAGGGGAACACTGAAGCTTTCTTT. This encodes CASSLGPGQGNTEAFF.

J is TRBJ2-7 and V is TRBV6-1; the D call may be TRBD1 or TRBD2 (5 bases each). The CDR3 runs to 16 residues. Germline V gene data show CDR1 as MNHNS and CDR2 as SASEGT. Trimming stripped 4 bases from V and 2 bases from J, with 18 bases between. The CDR3 here is CASSAAPPGATYEQYF. Written as DNA, the CDR3 is TGTGCCAGCAGTGCCGCACCCCCCGGGGCAACCTACGAGCAGTACTTC.